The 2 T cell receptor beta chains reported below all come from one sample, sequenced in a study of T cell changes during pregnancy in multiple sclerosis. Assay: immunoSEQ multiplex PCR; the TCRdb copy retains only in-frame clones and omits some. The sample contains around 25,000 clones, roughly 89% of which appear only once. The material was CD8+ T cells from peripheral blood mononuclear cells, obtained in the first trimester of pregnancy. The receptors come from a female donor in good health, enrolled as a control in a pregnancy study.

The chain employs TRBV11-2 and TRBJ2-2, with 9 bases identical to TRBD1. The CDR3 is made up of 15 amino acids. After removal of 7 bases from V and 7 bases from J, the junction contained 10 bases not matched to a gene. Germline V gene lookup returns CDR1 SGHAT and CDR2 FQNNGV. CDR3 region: CASTPHGQGIGELFF. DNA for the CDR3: TGTGCCAGCACCCCCCATGGACAGGGGATCGGGGAGCTGTTTTTT.

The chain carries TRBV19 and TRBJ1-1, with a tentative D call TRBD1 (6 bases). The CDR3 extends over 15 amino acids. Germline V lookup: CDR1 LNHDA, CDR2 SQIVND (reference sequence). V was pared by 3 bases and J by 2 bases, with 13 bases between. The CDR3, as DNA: TGTGCCAGTAGTATGCCTATACAGGGAAACACTGAAGCTTTCTTT. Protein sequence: CASSMPIQGNTEAFF.